This T cell receptor beta chain is drawn from a study of identical twins. Study outcomes and limitations: Findings depended on cross-sectional statistics rather than tracking the same donors. Among monozygotic twins, out-of-frame TCR alpha sharing exceeded what models predicted. In beta out-of-frame sequences, the excess sharing between twins was weaker.

This clonotype was counted between two and nine times. Its cognate antigen is unknown. With template switching, a universal primer site was added, and the cDNA carried unique molecular identifiers. MiXCR was run by TCRdb on the 5' RACE reads, yielding one entry per CDR3 protein. The data show roughly 490,000 distinct CDR3 sequences, approximately 15% seen once. These data also formed part of another study, on yellow fever vaccine responses in identical twins.

Sequencing input: CD4+ T cells sorted from blood. The receptor comes from a woman in her late teens or twenties in good health.

This CDR3 reads CASSLSTTYEQYF. CDR3 bases: TGTGCCAGCAGTTTATCTACCACCTACGAGCAGTACTTC. The V call is TRBV12-3 or TRBV12-4, the J call TRBJ2-7; no reliable D call. The CDR3 consists of 13 residues. Trimming pared 2 bases from V and 2 bases from J, leaving 7 bases between.